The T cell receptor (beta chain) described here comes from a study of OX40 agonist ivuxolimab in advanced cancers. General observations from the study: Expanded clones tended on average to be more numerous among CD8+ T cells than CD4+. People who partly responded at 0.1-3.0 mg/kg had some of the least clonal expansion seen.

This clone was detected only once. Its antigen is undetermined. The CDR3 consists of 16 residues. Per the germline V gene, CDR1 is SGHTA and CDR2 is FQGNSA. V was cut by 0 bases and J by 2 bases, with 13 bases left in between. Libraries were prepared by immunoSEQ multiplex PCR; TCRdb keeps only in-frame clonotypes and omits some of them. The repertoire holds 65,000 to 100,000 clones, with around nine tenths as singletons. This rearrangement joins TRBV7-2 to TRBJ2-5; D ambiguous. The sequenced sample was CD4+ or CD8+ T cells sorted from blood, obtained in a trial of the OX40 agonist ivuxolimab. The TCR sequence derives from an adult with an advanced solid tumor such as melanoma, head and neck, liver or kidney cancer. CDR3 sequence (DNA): TGTGCCAGCAGCTTAGCGCGCGGTAGTAATCAAGAGACCCAGTACTTC. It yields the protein CASSLARGSNQETQYF.